This T cell receptor beta chain came from a study of shared clonotypes between healthy human individuals. Notes on the study in general: Some naive CD4 clonotypes, approximately 4.5%, turned up in common across a few donors.

Remarks on this clone: The target antigen is unknown.

CDR3 length equals 14 residues. V was pared by 8 bases and J by 7 bases, with 12 bases of the junction left unmatched. Per the germline V gene, CDR1 is MNHEY and CDR2 is SMNVEV (reference sequence). The naive CD8 population came from CD45RO-negative cells selected for CCR7, without terminally differentiated effector memory CD45RA+ cells. Repertoires were generated with immunoSEQ multiplex PCR, while TCRdb's copy carries only in-frame clones and drops some. Altogether around 2.1 million clones are present, more than 85% being singletons, with the ten largest covering under 2%. The sequencing sample was made of naive CD8+ T cells from PBMCs. This chain uses TRBV27 with TRBJ2-7; 9 bases are a match to TRBD1. This sequence originates from a man younger than 35 in good health. Some clones in this sample may be carry-over from other donors' samples. The CDR3 sequence is CASWGQGTNMEQYF. The CDR3 DNA is TGTGCCAGCTGGGGACAGGGAACAAACATGGAGCAGTACTTC.